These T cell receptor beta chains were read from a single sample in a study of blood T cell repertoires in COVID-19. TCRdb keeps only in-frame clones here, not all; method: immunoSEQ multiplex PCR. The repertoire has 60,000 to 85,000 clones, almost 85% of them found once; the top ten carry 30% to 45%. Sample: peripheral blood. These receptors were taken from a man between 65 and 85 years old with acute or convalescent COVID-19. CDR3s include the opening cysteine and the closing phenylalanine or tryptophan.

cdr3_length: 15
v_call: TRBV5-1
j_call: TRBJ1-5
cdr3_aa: CASSLEGERDQPQHF

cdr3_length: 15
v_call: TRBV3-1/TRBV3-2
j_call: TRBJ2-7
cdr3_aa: CASSPLAGRAHEQYF

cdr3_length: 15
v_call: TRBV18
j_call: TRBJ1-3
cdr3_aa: CASSPPVGTGNTIYF

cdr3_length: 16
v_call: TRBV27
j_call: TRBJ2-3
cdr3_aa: CASSSDRVGGTDTQYF

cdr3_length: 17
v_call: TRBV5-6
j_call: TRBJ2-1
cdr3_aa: CASSLVASGRWHNEQFF

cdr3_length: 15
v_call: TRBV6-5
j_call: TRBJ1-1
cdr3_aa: CASRPPRQGPPEAFF

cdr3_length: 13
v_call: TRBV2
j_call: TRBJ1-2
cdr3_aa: CASSEGGLYGYTF

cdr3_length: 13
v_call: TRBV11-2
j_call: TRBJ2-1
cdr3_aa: CASSLTSGNEQFF

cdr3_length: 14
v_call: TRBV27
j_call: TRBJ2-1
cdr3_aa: CASSYQGADNEQFF

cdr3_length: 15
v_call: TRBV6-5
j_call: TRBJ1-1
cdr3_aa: CASNPRGQGNTEAFF

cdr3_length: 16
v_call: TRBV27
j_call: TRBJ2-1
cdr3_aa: CASSLVTGVRSNEQFF

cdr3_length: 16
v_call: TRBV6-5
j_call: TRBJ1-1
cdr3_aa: CASSYSREMGNTEAFF

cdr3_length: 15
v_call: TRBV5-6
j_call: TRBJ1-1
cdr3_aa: CASSLALTENTEAFF

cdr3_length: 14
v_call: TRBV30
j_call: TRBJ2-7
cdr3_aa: CAWRRAGATYEQYF

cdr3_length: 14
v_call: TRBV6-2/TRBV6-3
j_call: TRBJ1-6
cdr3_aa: CASSPQGETTPLHF

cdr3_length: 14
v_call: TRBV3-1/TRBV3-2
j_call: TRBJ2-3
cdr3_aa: CASSSTSVGDTQYF

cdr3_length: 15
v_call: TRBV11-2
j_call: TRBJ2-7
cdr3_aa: CASSRPGLAAYEQYF

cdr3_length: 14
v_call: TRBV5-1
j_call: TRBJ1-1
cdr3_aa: CASSGEQGSTEAFF

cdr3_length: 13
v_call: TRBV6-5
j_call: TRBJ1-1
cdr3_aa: CASMGGRNTEAFF